The 26 T cell receptor beta chains below were found in one sample sequenced in a study of T cell repertoires in cytomegalovirus infection. Their antigen targets remain unknown. TCRdb passed the reads through MiXCR, listing each CDR3 protein once. The sample has roughly 49,000 distinct CDR3 sequences, roughly 20% seen once; the top ten hold roughly 90%. The specimen comprised CD8+ T cells from cultured PBMCs, sampled from culture after CMV antigen stimulation. Receptors were obtained from a human donor in good health (CMV status not recorded). Some clones in this sample may be carry-over from other donors' samples.

The chain couples TRBV7-2 to TRBJ1-2, with a weak D call TRBD1 (6 bases). Trimming took off 7 bases at V and 3 bases at J, with 15 bases between the two ends. Per germline, CDR1 SGHTA and CDR2 FQGNSA. This CDR3 has 14 residues. CDR3 DNA sequence: TGTGCCAGCACCCACAGGGCGTTGGACTATGGCTACACCTTC. Amino acids: CASTHRALDYGYTF. The full variable domain, rest sourced from reference TRBV7-2 and TRBJ1-2, is GAGVSQSPSNKVTEKGKDVELRCDPISGHTALYWYRQSLGQGLEFLIYFQGNSAPDKSGLPSDRFSAERTGGSVSTLTIQRTQQEDSAVYLCASTHRALDYGYTFGSGTRLTVV.

This clonotype was seen only a few times. The chain combines TRBV5-6 with TRBJ2-5, with unresolved D. Trimming left V 5 bases short and J 0 bases short, with 11 bases between. CDR3 length: 14 amino acids. Germline V gives CDR1 SGHDT, CDR2 YYEEEE. The CDR3 protein is CASRAFTYQETQYF. In DNA form, the CDR3 reads TGTGCCAGCAGGGCTTTTACCTACCAAGAGACCCAGTACTTC.

This clonotype was recorded a few times. This chain uses TRBV27 with TRBJ2-5; perhaps D is TRBD1 or TRBD2 (7 bases each). Germline CDR1 reads MNHEY; CDR2 reads SMNVEV (reference sequence). The V gene lost 6 bases and the J gene lost 5 bases, with 19 bases spanning the gap. The CDR3 totals 15 residues. For the CDR3, the DNA is TGTGCCAGCAGCCCCATCAGGGGGGGTAGGGAGACCCAGTACTTC. Protein: CASSPIRGGRETQYF.

The table lists this clonotype with a few counts. The chain combines TRBV4-1 with TRBJ2-1, with 9 positions matching TRBD2. After removal of 0 bases from V and 6 bases from J, the junction contained 3 bases not matched to a gene. The CDR3 has 15 residues. Germline V lookup: CDR1 MGHRA, CDR2 YSYEKL. CDR3 in amino acids: CASSQEGTSSNEQFF. In DNA, the CDR3 is TGCGCCAGCAGCCAAGAAGGGACTAGCTCCAATGAGCAGTTCTTC.

This clonotype was seen more than once but under ten times. The chain recombines TRBV6-5 with TRBJ1-1; TRBD1 might be the D (5 bases). Trimming shortened V by 4 bases and J by 7 bases, and 10 bases separated the two germline ends. CDR1 is MNHEY, CDR2 SVGAGI, per germline. The CDR3 covers 12 residues. The CDR3 loop reads CASSSGPGEAFF. As DNA, the CDR3 is TGTGCCAGCAGTTCAGGGCCGGGTGAAGCTTTCTTT.

The V and J genes are TRBV2 and TRBJ1-2, with TRBD1 identical over 9 bases. V was pared by 1 base and J by 6 bases, with 6 bases of the junction left unmatched. The CDR3 spans 15 residues. Germline assignment: CDR1 SNHLY and CDR2 FYNNEI. CDR3 region: CASSEGTGAIDGYTF. CDR3 sequence (DNA): TGTGCCAGCAGTGAAGGGACAGGGGCCATAGATGGCTACACCTTC.

The chain has TRBV4-1 and TRBJ1-5; D gene uncertain. V was shortened by 2 bases and J by 2 bases, with 10 bases between the two germline ends. This CDR3 is built from 15 residues. Per the germline V gene, CDR1 is MGHRA and CDR2 is YSYEKL. The DNA of the CDR3 is TGCGCCAGCAGCCAACGCCTGATGGGCAATCAGCCCCAGCATTTT. Its translation is CASSQRLMGNQPQHF.

The chain carries TRBV7-8 and TRBJ1-4; 8 bases line up with TRBD1. The CDR3 consists of 15 residues. Losses at the gene ends were 4 bases for V and 5 bases for J; bases not matched to a gene: 6. CDR1 is SGHVS and CDR2 is FQNEAQ in the germline V gene. CDR3 DNA sequence: TGTGCCAGCAGCTCATACAACAGGGGGAATGAAAAACTGTTTTTT. It codes for CASSSYNRGNEKLFF.

The chain uses TRBV11-2 and TRBJ2-7, with 10 nucleotides matching TRBD1. Germline V gene sequence: CDR1 SGHAT, CDR2 FQNNGV. Germline trimming cut 5 bases from V and 3 bases from J; bases unmatched to any gene: 7. This CDR3 is built from 15 residues. The CDR3 is CASSPGTGVYYEQYF. For the CDR3, the DNA is TGTGCCAGCAGCCCCGGGACAGGGGTTTACTACGAGCAGTACTTC.

This clonotype has more than one count but fewer than ten. This sequence joins TRBV9 and TRBJ2-1, with 7 bases matching TRBD2. The length of the CDR3 is 16 residues. Germline loops: CDR1 SGDLS, CDR2 YYNGEE. V lost 4 bases to trimming and J lost 3 bases; unmatched junction nucleotides: 10. The CDR3 protein is CASSPASGRDYNEQFF. The DNA for the CDR3 is TGTGCCAGCAGCCCTGCTAGCGGTCGGGACTACAATGAGCAGTTCTTC.

The chain links TRBV9 to TRBJ2-5, with 9 bases identical to TRBD1. The CDR3 covers 19 residues. CDR1 and CDR2 (germline): SGDLS, YYNGEE. Losses at the gene ends were 4 bases for V and 2 bases for J; bases not matched to a gene: 18. For the CDR3, the DNA is TGTGCCAGCAGCTCAACGTCCCGGGACAGGGTCCGCGGTCAAGAGACCCAGTACTTC. Encoded protein: CASSSTSRDRVRGQETQYF.

In its sample, this clonotype was seen a few times. The V gene is TRBV20-1, the J gene TRBJ1-6; 7 nucleotides align to TRBD1. V dropped 6 bases and J dropped 4; count of bases not matched to a gene: 6. The CDR3 consists of 14 residues. Germline V CDR1 and CDR2: DFQATT, SNEGSKA (reference sequence). The CDR3 DNA reads as TGCAGTGCCACCACAGGGGTTTATAATTCACCCCTCCACTTT. Protein product: CSATTGVYNSPLHF.

This clonotype has only a few counts. The chain is built from TRBV7-9 and TRBJ2-7, with D possibly matching TRBD2 (6 bases). The germline V and J ends were trimmed by 5 bases and 3 bases, with 8 bases remaining between them. The CDR3 totals 12 residues. Germline V gene sequence: CDR1 SEHNR, CDR2 FQNEAQ (reference sequence). The CDR3 spells CASSIGSYEQYF. Here the CDR3 DNA reads TGTGCCAGCAGCATCGGGAGCTACGAGCAGTACTTC.

J is TRBJ2-2 and V is TRBV4-2; possible D gene TRBD2, 6 bases. Trimming took off 0 bases at V and 4 bases at J, with 6 bases between the two ends. The CDR3 length is 14 residues. The germline V gene encodes CDR1 LGHNA and CDR2 YNFKEQ. CDR3 sequence: CASSQERGTGELFF. CDR3 bases: TGTGCCAGCAGCCAAGAGCGGGGCACCGGGGAGCTGTTTTTT.

The chain couples TRBV10-3 to TRBJ1-1; D unclear. Germline assignment: CDR1 ENHRY and CDR2 SYGVKD. Trimming stripped 0 bases from V and 5 bases from J, with 13 bases between. This CDR3 spans 15 amino acids. The CDR3 reads CAISESDLGRTEAFF. CDR3 bases: TGTGCCATCAGTGAGTCAGACCTGGGGAGGACTGAAGCTTTCTTT.

This clonotype was detected a few times. CDR3: CASRKLAGSSYNEQFF. Here the CDR3 DNA reads TGTGCCAGCAGAAAGCTTGCTGGAAGCTCCTACAATGAGCAGTTCTTC. The J gene is TRBJ2-1, the V gene TRBV6-2 or TRBV6-3, with D unclear. V lost 6 bases and J 0 bases, leaving 15 bases between the germline ends. Germline CDR1 is MNHEY and CDR2 is SVGEGT. The CDR3 runs 16 residues.

V is TRBV27 and J is TRBJ2-1; weak D call: TRBD2 (6 bases). V was shortened by 5 bases and J by 1 base, with 12 bases between the two germline ends. The CDR3 covers 15 residues. CDR1 and CDR2 from the germline V gene are MNHEY and SMNVEV (reference sequence). The CDR3 is CASSISGFSYNEQFF. The CDR3 DNA follows: TGTGCCAGCAGTATAAGCGGGTTTTCCTACAATGAGCAGTTCTTC.

The genes are TRBV10-3 and TRBJ2-1; D is possibly TRBD2 (6 bases). Trimming removed 0 bases at V and 2 bases at J, with 11 bases between. The CDR3 extends over 16 amino acids. Germline V lookup: CDR1 ENHRY, CDR2 SYGVKD. The CDR3 region has the DNA TGTGCCATCAGTGAGTCTCGCCAGCGGGCCTACAATGAGCAGTTCTTC. This codes for CAISESRQRAYNEQFF.

This clonotype came up a few times. CDR3 loop: CASSWSGRALSNEQFF. CDR3 coding DNA: TGTGCCAGCAGTTGGAGCGGGAGGGCTCTTTCCAATGAGCAGTTCTTC. This chain connects TRBV27 to TRBJ2-1, with 10 bases fitting TRBD2. This CDR3 has 16 residues. The ends lost 4 bases at V and 6 bases at J; junction bases unmatched: 9. Germline V gives CDR1 MNHEY, CDR2 SMNVEV (reference sequence).

This clonotype came up a few times. This chain links TRBV7-3 with TRBJ2-1, with 10 bases identical to TRBD2. The CDR3 length is 16 residues. CDR1 is SGHTA and CDR2 is FQGTGA in the germline V gene. V shed 4 bases, J shed 7 bases, and the junction held 10 bases outside the gene matches. Here the CDR3 reads CASSSFSGGANNEQFF. The CDR3 DNA follows: TGTGCCAGCAGCTCCTTCAGCGGGGGGGCTAATAATGAGCAGTTCTTC.

This chain uses TRBV5-6 with TRBJ2-5; either TRBD1 or TRBD2 may fit D (5 bases each). The CDR3 totals 15 residues. V dropped 4 bases and J dropped 5 bases, with 18 bases sitting between them. CDR1 and CDR2 from the germline V gene are SGHDT and YYEEEE. Here the CDR3 reads CASSTLALWGETQYF. The DNA of the CDR3 is TGTGCCAGCAGCACCCTAGCTCTGTGGGGGGAGACCCAGTACTTC.

The chain links TRBV6-1 to TRBJ2-2, with D unresolved. Germline V gene sequence: CDR1 MNHNS, CDR2 SASEGT. The V end lost 7 bases, the J end lost 2 bases, and 14 bases lay between the germline ends. The CDR3 is made up of 15 amino acids. As DNA, the CDR3 is TGTGCCAGCACAGACCAGACACTTAACACCGGGGAGCTGTTTTTT. This gives the protein CASTDQTLNTGELFF.

A few counts support this clonotype. The chain employs TRBV4-3 and TRBJ2-3; no clear D gene. Trimming removed 0 bases at V and 0 bases at J, with 13 bases between. The CDR3 spans 17 residues. CDR1 and CDR2 from the germline V gene are LGHNA and YSLEER. CDR3 bases: TGCGCCAGCAGCCAAGATTCAAGCAGCGCTAGCACAGATACGCAGTATTTT. Amino acids: CASSQDSSSASTDTQYF.

The rearrangement uses TRBV6-2 or TRBV6-3 and TRBJ1-1; no reliable D call. This CDR3 has 14 residues. Trimming removed 6 bases from V and 2 bases from J, with 13 bases in between. CDR1 and CDR2 (germline): MNHEY, SVGEGT. CDR3 DNA: TGTGCCAGCAGGGACGACCGCGCAAACACTGAAGCTTTCTTT. It yields the protein CASRDDRANTEAFF.

The J gene is TRBJ2-3, the V gene TRBV7-8; D uncertain. The V end was cut by 10 bases, the J end by 3 bases, with 20 bases between. The CDR3 runs to 15 residues. Germline V gives CDR1 SGHVS, CDR2 FQNEAQ. The CDR3 region is CATDRTDVRTDTQYF. In DNA, the CDR3 is TGTGCCACCGATCGGACGGACGTACGAACAGATACGCAGTATTTT.

The chain couples TRBV4-2 to TRBJ2-1; no clear D. Trimming left V 4 bases short and J 5 bases short, with 9 bases between. In germline, CDR1 is LGHNA, CDR2 YNFKEQ. CDR3 length: 13 residues. CDR3 nucleotides: TGTGCCAGCAGCCCCAACCGCCACAATGAGCAGTTCTTC. Its translation: CASSPNRHNEQFF.